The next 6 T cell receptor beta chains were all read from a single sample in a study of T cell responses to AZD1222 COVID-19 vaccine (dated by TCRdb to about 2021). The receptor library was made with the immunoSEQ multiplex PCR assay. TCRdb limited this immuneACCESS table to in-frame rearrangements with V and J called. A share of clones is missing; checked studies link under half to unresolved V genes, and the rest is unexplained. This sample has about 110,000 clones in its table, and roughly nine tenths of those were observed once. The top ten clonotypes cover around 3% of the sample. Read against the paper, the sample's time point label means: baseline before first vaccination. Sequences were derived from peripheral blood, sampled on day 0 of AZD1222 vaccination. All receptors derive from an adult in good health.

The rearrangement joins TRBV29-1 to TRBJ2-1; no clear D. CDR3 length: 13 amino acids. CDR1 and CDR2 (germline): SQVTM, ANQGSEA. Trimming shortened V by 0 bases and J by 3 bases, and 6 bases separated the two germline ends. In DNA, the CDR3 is TGCAGCGTTGAAGACGCTGGCTACAATGAGCAGTTCTTC. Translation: CSVEDAGYNEQFF.

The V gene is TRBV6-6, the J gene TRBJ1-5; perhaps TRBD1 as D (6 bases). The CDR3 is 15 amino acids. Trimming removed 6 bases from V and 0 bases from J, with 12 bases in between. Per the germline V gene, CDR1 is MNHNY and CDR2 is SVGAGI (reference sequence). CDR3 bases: TGTGCCAGCAGGTCTGGGACATATAGCAATCAGCCCCAGCATTTT. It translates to CASRSGTYSNQPQHF.

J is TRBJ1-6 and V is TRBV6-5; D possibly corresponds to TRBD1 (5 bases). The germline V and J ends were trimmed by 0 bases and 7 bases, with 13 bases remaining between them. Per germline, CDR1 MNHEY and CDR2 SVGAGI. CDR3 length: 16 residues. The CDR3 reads CASSYSRGLGNSPLHF. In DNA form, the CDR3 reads TGTGCCAGCAGTTACTCGAGGGGACTAGGGAATTCACCCCTCCACTTT.

The CDR3 bases are TGCGCCAGCAGCTTGGGACTAGCGGGCGGGTTTATGAACACCGGGGAGCTGTTTTTT. Amino acid sequence: CASSLGLAGGFMNTGELFF. The gene calls are TRBV5-1 and TRBJ2-2, with 10 positions matching TRBD2. The V and J ends lost 0 bases and 1 base, in that order; junction bases with no gene match: 9. The CDR3 runs to 19 residues. The V gene's germline CDR1 is SGHRS and CDR2 YFSETQ.

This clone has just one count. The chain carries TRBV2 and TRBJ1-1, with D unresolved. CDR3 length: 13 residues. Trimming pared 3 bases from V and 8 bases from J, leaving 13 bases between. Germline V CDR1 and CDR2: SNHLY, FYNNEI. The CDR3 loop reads CASSEDRPPEAFF. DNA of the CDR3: TGTGCCAGCAGTGAGGACCGGCCCCCAGAAGCTTTCTTT.

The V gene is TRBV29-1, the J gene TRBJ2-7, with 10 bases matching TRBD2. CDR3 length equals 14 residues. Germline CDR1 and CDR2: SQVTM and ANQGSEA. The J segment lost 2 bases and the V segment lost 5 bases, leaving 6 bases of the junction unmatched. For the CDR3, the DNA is TGCAGCGTTACGGGACTAGCGCCTGCCTACGAGCAGTACTTC. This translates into CSVTGLAPAYEQYF.